The 29 T cell receptor beta chains below were found in one sample sequenced in a study of Siglec-9 on CD8 T cells in melanoma. This table comes from immunoSEQ multiplex PCR, and its TCRdb copy is limited to in-frame clones, with some not included. The data show some 39,000 clones, approximately 84% seen once. Sequenced: Siglec-9- CD8+ T cells sorted from blood. The source is a human donor in good health.

This clone was seen a single time. The rearrangement uses TRBV7-3 and TRBJ2-1; D gene unclear. Trimming shortened V by 2 bases and J by 2 bases, and 7 bases separated the two germline ends. Germline CDR1 SGHTA, CDR2 FQGTGA. The CDR3 runs 14 residues. CDR3 DNA sequence: TGTGCCAGCAGCTTAGTAGGAGCCTACAATGAGCAGTTCTTC. As protein: CASSLVGAYNEQFF.

This chain uses TRBV7-6 with TRBJ2-2; D is ambiguous. The CDR3 contains 15 residues. V was shortened by 5 bases and J by 5 bases, with 15 bases between the two germline ends. Germline values: CDR1 SGHVS, CDR2 FNYEAQ. CDR3 loop: CASSQTTDGTGELFF. In DNA, the CDR3 is TGTGCCAGCAGCCAAACCACGGACGGAACCGGGGAGCTGTTTTTT.

The rearrangement uses TRBV7-6 and TRBJ1-1; 7 nucleotides align to TRBD1. Germline V gene sequence: CDR1 SGHVS, CDR2 FNYEAQ. The J segment lost 1 base and the V segment lost 5 bases, leaving 4 bases of the junction unmatched. The CDR3 extends over 14 amino acids. The CDR3: CASSTGQKNTEAFF. CDR3 sequence (DNA): TGTGCCAGCAGCACGGGACAGAAGAACACTGAAGCTTTCTTT.

Details on this clone: Other DNA sequences from this sample encode an identical CDR3 as well. J is TRBJ2-7 and V is TRBV27; D might be TRBD1 (6 bases). Per germline, CDR1 MNHEY and CDR2 SMNVEV (reference sequence). This CDR3 is 15 amino acids long. V was clipped by 1 base and J by 4 bases, with 14 bases between them. The CDR3 region has the DNA TGTGCCAGCAGTTTATTCCCAGGGGAAGGGTACGAGCAGTACTTC. As protein: CASSLFPGEGYEQYF.

This chain connects TRBV5-4 to TRBJ1-1; D unclear. CDR1 and CDR2 (germline): SGHNT, YYREEE (reference sequence). The CDR3 runs to 15 residues. The V end lost 4 bases, the J end lost 1 base, and 14 bases lay between the germline ends. The CDR3 DNA sequence: TGTGCCAGCAGCCGCCTGGCGGGAGCGAACACTGAAGCTTTCTTT. This gives the protein CASSRLAGANTEAFF.

The V call is TRBV29-1, the J call TRBJ2-2; maybe TRBD2 (5 bases). The CDR3 contains 13 residues. The V gene's germline CDR1 is SQVTM and CDR2 ANQGSEA. Trimming cost V 7 bases and J 1 base, with 10 bases left between them. CDR3 sequence: CSASEGNTGELFF. For the CDR3, the DNA is TGCAGCGCTTCTGAGGGGAACACCGGGGAGCTGTTTTTT.

This clone was seen only once. V is TRBV11-3 and J is TRBJ2-1; D not certain. This CDR3 has 17 amino acids. V lost 3 bases to trimming and J lost 1 base, with 16 bases between them. Per germline, CDR1 SGHNT and CDR2 YENEEA. The CDR3 DNA is TGTGCCAGCAGCTTGGCTCCGGCGGAAGGATCCTACAATGAGCAGTTCTTC. Translating gives CASSLAPAEGSYNEQFF. Supplemented by reference TRBV11-3 and TRBJ2-1, the full variable domain reads EAGVVQSPRYKIIEKKQPVAFWCNPISGHNTLYWYLQNLGQGPELLIRYENEEAVDDSQLPKDRFSAERLKGVDSTLKIQPAELGDSAVYLCASSLAPAEGSYNEQFFGPGTRLTVL.

A few counts support this clone. The chain employs TRBV29-1 and TRBJ1-1, with 7 positions matching TRBD1. Germline CDR1 and CDR2: SQVTM and ANQGSEA. The CDR3 totals 12 residues. The V and J ends lost 6 bases and 5 bases, in that order; junction bases with no gene match: 6. The CDR3 DNA reads as TGCAGCGTACAGGGGAGTGGAACTGAAGCTTTCTTT. Amino acid sequence: CSVQGSGTEAFF.

The J gene is TRBJ2-5, the V gene TRBV7-3; TRBD1 matches at 10 bases. Germline trimming cut 3 bases from V and 3 bases from J; bases unmatched to any gene: 1. Per the germline V gene, CDR1 is SGHTA and CDR2 is FQGTGA. This CDR3 spans 14 amino acids. In DNA form, the CDR3 reads TGTGCCAGCAGCTTCGGACAGGGGGAAGAGACCCAGTACTTC. Translated, it gives CASSFGQGEETQYF. The complete variable domain, with remaining parts taken from reference TRBV7-3 and TRBJ2-5, reads GAGVSQTPSNKVTEKGKYVELRCDPISGHTALYWYRQSLGQGPEFLIYFQGTGAADDSGLPNDRFFAVRPEGSVSTLKIQRTERGDSAVYLCASSFGQGEETQYFGPGTRLLVL.

This chain joins TRBV30 and TRBJ2-7, with TRBD2 identical over 7 bases. The germline CDR1 and CDR2 sequences are GTSNPN and SVGIG (reference sequence). This CDR3 is built from 12 residues. V was clipped by 7 bases and J by 3 bases; unmatched bases: 6. DNA of the CDR3: TGTGCCTACGATCGGGGGGACTACGAGCAGTACTTC. Translating it yields CAYDRGDYEQYF.

V gene TRBV25-1 combines with J gene TRBJ1-1; no clear D gene. CDR3 length: 15 residues. V shed 1 base and J shed 0 bases, with 9 bases lying between them. CDR1 and CDR2 (germline): MGHDK, SYGVNS. The CDR3 sequence: CASSESTDLNTEAFF. In DNA, the CDR3 is TGTGCCAGCAGTGAATCCACAGACTTGAACACTGAAGCTTTCTTT.

This clone was detected only a few times. The chain uses TRBV6-1 and TRBJ1-1; D remains unclear. Trimming left V 9 bases short and J 7 bases short, with 15 bases between. The CDR3 runs 12 residues. Germline CDR1 is MNHNS and CDR2 is SASEGT. This CDR3 reads CASLGKFDEAFF. CDR3 bases: TGTGCCAGTCTAGGAAAATTTGATGAAGCTTTCTTT.

This chain connects TRBV7-6 to TRBJ2-6; possibly TRBD2 for D (6 bases). There are 16 residues in the CDR3. Between the trimmed V and J ends, which lost 2 bases and 4 bases, there was a span of 12 bases. Germline loops: CDR1 SGHVS, CDR2 FNYEAQ. The CDR3 spells CASSLFGGRGANVLTF. The CDR3 nucleotides are TGTGCCAGCAGCTTATTTGGGGGGAGAGGGGCCAACGTCCTGACTTTC.

The V and J genes are TRBV6-1 and TRBJ2-4, with TRBD1 matching over 7 bases. The germline gives CDR1 MNHNS, CDR2 SASEGT. This CDR3 is 15 amino acids long. V shed 0 bases, J shed 6 bases, and the junction held 5 bases outside the gene matches. The CDR3 sequence is CASSEAGGGGNIQYF. The DNA of the CDR3 is TGTGCCAGCAGTGAAGCAGGGGGCGGCGGAAACATTCAGTACTTC.

The V and J genes are TRBV4-1 and TRBJ2-1; D might be TRBD1 (5 bases). Trimming removed 4 bases at V and 1 base at J, with 11 bases between. The CDR3 runs to 15 residues. Germline-derived CDR1 and CDR2 are MGHRA and YSYEKL. The CDR3 loop is CASSLEQVSYNEQFF. CDR3 sequence (DNA): TGCGCCAGCAGCCTTGAACAGGTTTCCTACAATGAGCAGTTCTTC.

The V gene is TRBV5-1, the J gene TRBJ2-7; tentative D call: TRBD2 (6 bases). V was pared by 4 bases and J by 1 base, with 15 bases between. The CDR3 runs 15 residues. Germline lookup yields CDR1 SGHRS and CDR2 YFSETQ. The DNA for the CDR3 is TGCGCCAGCAGCGTCCCGGGACTCCGATCCTACGAGCAGTACTTC. This sequence encodes CASSVPGLRSYEQYF.

The V and J genes are TRBV27 and TRBJ2-7, with no clear D. The germline V and J ends were trimmed by 3 bases and 0 bases, with 12 bases remaining between them. Germline loops: CDR1 MNHEY, CDR2 SMNVEV (reference sequence). CDR3 length: 15 residues. CDR3 loop: CASSLAGRSSYEQYF. The CDR3 DNA reads TGTGCCAGCAGTTTGGCTGGACGGTCCTCCTACGAGCAGTACTTC.

V is TRBV6-4 and J is TRBJ2-3; the D call may be TRBD1 or TRBD2 (5 bases each). The germline V gene has CDR1 MRHNA and CDR2 SNTAGT. With 2 bases removed from V and 6 bases from J, the gap between germline ends came to 15 bases. This CDR3 is built from 15 residues. The CDR3 sequence is CASSDGAGTMDTQYF. DNA for the CDR3: TGTGCCAGCAGTGACGGGGCGGGTACTATGGATACGCAGTATTTT.

The chain carries TRBV6-5 and TRBJ1-2; TRBD1 matches 10 bases. The trim removed 2 bases at V and 7 bases at J, leaving 7 bases unmatched. Per germline, CDR1 MNHEY and CDR2 SVGAGI. This CDR3 is built from 15 residues. CDR3 sequence (DNA): TGTGCCAGCAGTTACGACAGGGGGCTGTATGGTGGCTACACCTTC. It is translated as CASSYDRGLYGGYTF.

The chain links TRBV10-3 to TRBJ2-7; TRBD1 is a possible D gene (5 bases). This CDR3 comprises 13 residues. Germline V CDR1 and CDR2: ENHRY, SYGVKD. V was cut by 5 bases and J by 3 bases, with 11 bases left in between. The DNA for the CDR3 is TGTGCCATCAGTCCGACAGACCTCTACGAGCAGTACTTC. Its protein is CAISPTDLYEQYF.

The chain uses TRBV27 and TRBJ2-7, with D maybe TRBD1 (5 bases). This CDR3 region has 14 residues. V was pared by 0 bases and J by 4 bases, with 10 bases between. Germline CDR1 and CDR2: MNHEY and SMNVEV (reference sequence). CDR3 sequence: CASSLSSRGYEQYF. CDR3 in DNA: TGTGCCAGCAGTTTATCTTCTAGGGGTTACGAGCAGTACTTC.

The chain recombines TRBV9 with TRBJ2-2; D may be TRBD1 (6 bases). Looked up from germline, CDR1 is SGDLS and CDR2 is YYNGEE. The CDR3 spans 17 residues. Deletions cut 4 bases from V and 0 bases from J, with 16 bases between. This CDR3 is CASSLSRQDTNTGELFF. As DNA, the CDR3 is TGTGCCAGCAGCCTCTCCCGACAGGATACGAACACCGGGGAGCTGTTTTTT.

This rearrangement joins TRBV27 to TRBJ1-2; possible D gene TRBD1, 5 bases. This CDR3 contains 16 residues. With 5 bases removed from V and 4 bases from J, the gap between germline ends came to 20 bases. Germline V CDR1 and CDR2: MNHEY, SMNVEV (reference sequence). In nucleotides, the CDR3 is TGTGCCAGCAGTCCTAACTCCGGGACCCAAAGCTATGGCTACACCTTC. Amino acids: CASSPNSGTQSYGYTF.

The chain joins TRBV13 to TRBJ2-1, with D possibly matching TRBD2 (5 bases). Germline CDR1 is PRHDT and CDR2 is FYEKMQ (reference sequence). V dropped 2 bases and J dropped 15 bases, with 14 bases sitting between them. This CDR3 contains 12 residues. The CDR3 here is CASSLSGLAPFF. The CDR3 bases are TGTGCCAGCAGCTTAAGTGGGCTAGCCCCGTTCTTC.

The genes are TRBV4-1 and TRBJ1-1, with D perhaps matching TRBD1 (5 bases). Germline V gives CDR1 MGHRA, CDR2 YSYEKL. The V and J ends lost 0 bases and 0 bases respectively, with 8 bases between them. This CDR3 spans 15 amino acids. As DNA, the CDR3 is TGCGCCAGCAGCCAAGACGGGGGTGTGAACACTGAAGCTTTCTTT. It is translated as CASSQDGGVNTEAFF.

As for this clone: One end of the junction varies from germline; a read error may be responsible. This rearrangement joins TRBV7-7 to TRBJ2-3, with D possibly matching TRBD2 (6 bases). Germline assignment: CDR1 SSHAT and CDR2 FNYEAQ (reference sequence). The CDR3 is made up of 14 amino acids. The CDR3 here is CASSPRDFTDTQYF. The CDR3 DNA reads TGTGCTAGCAGCCCGCGGGACTTCACAGATACGCAGTATTTT. The full variable domain, with the rest looked up from reference TRBV7-7 and TRBJ2-3, is GAGVSQSPRYKVTKRGQDVTLRCDPISSHATLYWYQQALGQGPEFLTYFNYEAQPDKSGLPSDRFSAERPEGSISTLTIQRTEQRDSAMYRCASSPRDFTDTQYFGPGTRLTVL.

The chain has TRBV5-6 and TRBJ2-1, with D uncertain. This CDR3 is 12 amino acids long. V lost 0 bases and J 4 bases, leaving 2 bases between the germline ends. Germline loops: CDR1 SGHDT, CDR2 YYEEEE. CDR3 DNA: TGTGCCAGCAGCTTGGATTACAATGAGCAGTTCTTC. This translates into CASSLDYNEQFF.

The rearrangement uses TRBV20-1 and TRBJ2-7; D call uncertain. The V gene's germline CDR1 is DFQATT and CDR2 SNEGSKA (reference sequence). The CDR3 is 11 amino acids. V gave up 3 bases and J gave up 7 bases, with 10 bases separating them. The DNA for the CDR3 is TGCAGTGCTAGCGGGCAACCTGAGCAGTACTTC. Amino acids: CSASGQPEQYF.

This sequence joins TRBV6-1 and TRBJ2-1, with TRBD2 matching 7 bases. J was trimmed by 3 bases and V by 3 bases; bases with no gene match: 5. There are 15 residues in the CDR3. CDR1 and CDR2 from the germline V gene are MNHNS and SASEGT. The CDR3 region is CASSEGPGGYNEQFF. For the CDR3, the DNA is TGTGCCAGCAGTGAGGGACCGGGGGGCTACAATGAGCAGTTCTTC.